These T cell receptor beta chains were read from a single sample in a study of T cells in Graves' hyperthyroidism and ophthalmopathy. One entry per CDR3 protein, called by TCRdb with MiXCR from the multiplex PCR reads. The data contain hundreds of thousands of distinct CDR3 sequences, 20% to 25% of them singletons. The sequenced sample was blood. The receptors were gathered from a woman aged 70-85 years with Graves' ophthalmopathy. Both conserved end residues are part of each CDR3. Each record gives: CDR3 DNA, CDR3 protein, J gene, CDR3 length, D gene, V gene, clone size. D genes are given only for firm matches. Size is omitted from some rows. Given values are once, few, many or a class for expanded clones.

DNA: TGCAGTGCTCCCGGGCCCGGGGGCCATGAAGCTTTCTTT; CDR3: CSAPGPGGHEAFF; J: TRBJ1-1; length: 13; D: .; V: TRBV20-1; size: .
DNA: TGTGCCTGGAGTGTGGTCAGGAGCGGCACGAGGGCAGATACGCAGTATTTT; CDR3: CAWSVVRSGTRADTQYF; J: TRBJ2-3; length: 17; D: .; V: TRBV30; size: .
DNA: TGCAGTGCTAGTACCACATCATACATATATGGCTACACCTTC; CDR3: CSASTTSYIYGYTF; J: TRBJ1-2; length: 14; D: .; V: TRBV20-1; size: few
DNA: TGCAGCGTTGAAGGCGGGGGGGGGGGCTACACCTTC; CDR3: CSVEGGGGGYTF; J: TRBJ1-2; length: 12; D: .; V: TRBV29-1; size: few
DNA: TGTGCCAGCAGCCAAGATTGGGGGCGGGAGGGGAACAATGAGCAGTTCTTC; CDR3: CASSQDWGREGNNEQFF; J: TRBJ2-1; length: 17; D: TRBD2; V: TRBV4-2; size: .
DNA: TGTGCCTGGACAGCGGGTTATAGGGGGGTCTCCTACAATGAGCAGTTCTTC; CDR3: CAWTAGYRGVSYNEQFF; J: TRBJ2-1; length: 17; D: .; V: TRBV30; size: .
DNA: TGTGCCAGCAGCTTAGAGGACCCTGAAGCTTTCTTT; CDR3: CASSLEDPEAFF; J: TRBJ1-1; length: 12; D: .; V: TRBV11-2; size: many
DNA: TGTGCCAGCAGTCCGGGGGGTGAGCGGAGAGGTACCAAAAAAAACATTCAGTACTTC; CDR3: CASSPGGERRGTKKNIQYF; J: TRBJ2-4; length: 19; D: TRBD2; V: TRBV12-3/TRBV12-4; size: few
DNA: TGCGCCAGCAGGGGTTACCTAGCGGTCAATGAGCAGTTCTTC; CDR3: CASRGYLAVNEQFF; J: TRBJ2-1; length: 14; D: TRBD2; V: TRBV5-1; size: .
DNA: TGTGCCAGCAATATCTTACCTGCCTACGAGCAGTACTTC; CDR3: CASNILPAYEQYF; J: TRBJ2-7; length: 13; D: .; V: TRBV2; size: few
DNA: TGCGCCAGCACCACCCCAGGGGGGTATGAGCAGTTCTTC; CDR3: CASTTPGGYEQFF; J: TRBJ2-1; length: 13; D: .; V: TRBV5-1; size: .
DNA: TGTGCCAGCAGTTTGGCCCTACAGGCCAACTATGGCTACACCTTC; CDR3: CASSLALQANYGYTF; J: TRBJ1-2; length: 15; D: .; V: TRBV12-3/TRBV12-4; size: many
DNA: TGTGCCAGCAGTGGAGACAGTCAAGAGACCCAGTACTTC; CDR3: CASSGDSQETQYF; J: TRBJ2-5; length: 13; D: .; V: TRBV2; size: few
DNA: TGTGCCAGCAGTGTTGCAGGGCTGAACTATGGCTACACCTTC; CDR3: CASSVAGLNYGYTF; J: TRBJ1-2; length: 14; D: .; V: TRBV2; size: few
DNA: TGTGCCAGCAGCAACGACAGGGCTATCACTGAAGCTTTCTTT; CDR3: CASSNDRAITEAFF; J: TRBJ1-1; length: 14; D: TRBD1; V: TRBV7-8; size: many
DNA: TGTGCCAGCAGTTTAAACTTCGGCACTCAGCCCCAGCATTTT; CDR3: CASSLNFGTQPQHF; J: TRBJ1-5; length: 14; D: .; V: TRBV12-3/TRBV12-4; size: many
DNA: TGTGCCAGCAGTTACTCGGGACAGCCCTCCTACGAGCAGTACTTC; CDR3: CASSYSGQPSYEQYF; J: TRBJ2-7; length: 15; D: TRBD1; V: TRBV6-5; size: few
DNA: TGTGCCAGCAGTTTACCGGGACAGGGTGCCAATCAGCCCCAGCATTTT; CDR3: CASSLPGQGANQPQHF; J: TRBJ1-5; length: 16; D: TRBD1; V: TRBV12-3/TRBV12-4; size: many